This T cell receptor (beta chain) derives from a study of blood T cell repertoires in COVID-19. Study overall: Whether acute or convalescent, the COVID-19 samples came from the United States, Italy and Spain. The analysed material was cDNA or gDNA that came from T cells, B-cell-depleted T cells, or PBMCs.

Authors' processing steps: Counts of nucleated cells, estimated from reference gene primer amplification, were obtained. Repertoires were generated with immunoSEQ multiplex PCR, while TCRdb's copy carries only in-frame clones and drops some. V, J and clone size reflect that table, while D and trimming were determined from the DNA. This table has 110,000 or so clones, over 80% appearing once. J lost 5 bases, V lost 1 base, and 10 bases had no gene match. Germline lookup yields CDR1 LGHDT and CDR2 YNNKEL (reference sequence). The CDR3 has 17 amino acids. This receptor was obtained from a human donor in a cohort sampled during active COVID-19. Sample: peripheral blood. This rearrangement joins TRBV3-1 (or the pseudogene TRBV3-2) to TRBJ2-5; 10 bases fit TRBD2. This chain's CDR3 is CASSQGGSGGALETQYF. The CDR3 DNA reads as TGTGCCAGCAGCCAAGGGGGCAGCGGGGGGGCTTTGGAGACCCAGTACTTC.